This T cell receptor beta chain was sequenced during a study of blood T cell repertoires in COVID-19. Overall study context: Spain, Italy and the United States supplied samples that represented acute and convalescent COVID-19. Sources were T cells, B-cell-depleted T cells, or PBMCs; the material itself was cDNA or gDNA.

Those enrolled in Seattle joined during active infection and were followed longitudinally afterward. In the original processing: Cell counts per sample came from amplifying reference gene primers. Sequencing was performed with immunoSEQ multiplex PCR; in TCRdb, only in-frame clones are kept and a portion is missing. The V and J calls and clone size were taken over from that table, and D and trimming were inferred from the DNA. The table has 200,000 to 250,000 clones, around nine tenths seen once. The sample consisted of peripheral blood. This TCR was sampled from a man in his sixties with COVID-19, enrolled during active disease.

This CDR3 is CASSIGGFTEAFF. The CDR3 DNA follows: TGTGCCAGTAGTATAGGAGGGTTCACTGAAGCTTTCTTT. This rearrangement joins TRBV19 to TRBJ1-1; D gene uncertain. The CDR3 spans 13 residues. Germline V gene data show CDR1 as LNHDA and CDR2 as SQIVND (reference sequence). Trimming left V 1 base short and J 4 bases short, with 7 bases between.